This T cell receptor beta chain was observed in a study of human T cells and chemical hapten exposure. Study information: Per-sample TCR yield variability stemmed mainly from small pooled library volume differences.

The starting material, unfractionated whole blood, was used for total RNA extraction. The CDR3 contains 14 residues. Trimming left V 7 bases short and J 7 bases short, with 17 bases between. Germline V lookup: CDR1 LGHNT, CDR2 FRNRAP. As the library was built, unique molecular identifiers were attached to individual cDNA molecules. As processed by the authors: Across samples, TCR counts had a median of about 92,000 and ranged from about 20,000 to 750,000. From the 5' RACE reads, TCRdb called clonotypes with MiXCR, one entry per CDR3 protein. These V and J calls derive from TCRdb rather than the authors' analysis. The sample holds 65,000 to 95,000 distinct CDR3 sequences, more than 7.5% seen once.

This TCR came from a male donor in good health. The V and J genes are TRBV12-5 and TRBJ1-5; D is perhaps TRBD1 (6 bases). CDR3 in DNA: TGTGCTAGTGCCCCTTCGGGGGGCGGACAGCCCCAGCATTTT. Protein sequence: CASAPSGGGQPQHF.